The T cell receptor (beta chain) under discussion was sequenced for a study of cytomegalovirus exposure and HLA in healthy donors. The donors were part of the validation cohort of roughly 130 subjects. That cohort was separate from the first cohort, which comprised about 670 subjects. Generated by immunoSEQ multiplex PCR, the TCRdb table keeps only in-frame clones and is missing some. This sample has some 130,000 clones, with 89% found just once. The CDR3 length is 17 residues. V shed 5 bases, J shed 0 bases, and the junction held 12 bases outside the gene matches. CDR1 is KGHSH and CDR2 is LQKENI in the germline V gene.

The source of this sequence is a woman under 30 in good health and CMV-seronegative. The chain has TRBV18 and TRBJ2-7, with 8 bases fitting TRBD2. Specimen: PBMCs. The CDR3 DNA reads TGTGCCAGCTCATCGGGGGGGGGCACCTCGAGCTCCTACGAGCAGTACTTC. Encoded protein: CASSSGGGTSSSYEQYF.